This record looks at one TCR beta chain sequence and its context. Antigen unknown. Healthy HIV-negative adults with no recent acute infections or vaccinations were recruited as donors. V gave up 4 bases and J gave up 10 bases; unmatched junction bases: 9. CDR1 is SNHLY and CDR2 is FYNNEI in the germline V gene. The CDR3 runs to 14 residues. Clones were sequenced by immunoSEQ multiplex PCR, and TCRdb holds only the in-frame ones, with some missing. The sample gives roughly 1.4 million clones, around 98.5% of which show up once; 0.3% to 0.45% is in the top ten. The entry originates in a study of shared clonotypes between healthy human individuals. Looking at the study overall: Donors had three CD4 naive, three CD4 memory, two CD8 naive and one CD8 memory plate apiece.

General study findings and limits: Clonotypes shared by all four donors outscored non-shared clonotypes in generation probability.

The receptor was derived from a man aged 25 to 45 in good health. This chain joins TRBV2 and TRBJ2-3; 9 bases agree with TRBD2. Input material: naive CD4+ T cells sorted from blood. The sample's subset: CD45RA+ positively selected. CDR3 amino acids: CASSVGGSGSSQYF. The CDR3 nucleotides are TGTGCCAGCAGTGTTGGGGGTAGCGGGAGTTCGCAGTATTTT.